This is a list of T cell receptor beta chains from one sample in a study of technical replicates of blood from a handful of donors. Here immunoSEQ multiplex PCR was the method, and the copy in TCRdb shows in-frame clones only, minus some. Seen here are roughly 76,000 clones, 80% to 90% observed once, and the top ten hold 4.8%. Sample: PBMCs. Receptors were obtained from a human donor in good health. Some clones in this sample may be carry-over from other donors' samples. The CDR3 runs from the conserved cysteine through the conserved F or W. The D gene is left open where the match is weak. Clone size is given for some rows only: seen once, a few or many times, or a class if the clone is expanded.

>TRBD1|NA|TRBJ2-6|TRBV19|17
TGTGCCAGTAGAGCACCGGGACAGGGTTTTGGGGCCAACGTCCTGACTTTC
CASRAPGQGFGANVLTF
>TRBD1|NA|TRBJ1-4|TRBV7-9|16
TGTGCCAGCAGCCCCCTCCCGGGACAGGGATATGAAAAACTGTTTTTT
CASSPLPGQGYEKLFF
>TRBD2|NA|TRBJ2-1|TRBV11-2|16
TGTGCCAGCAGTCCCCCATCTAGCGGGGCCTACAATGAGCAGTTCTTC
CASSPPSSGAYNEQFF
>TRBD2|NA|TRBJ2-5|TRBV7-2|15
TGTGCCAGCAGCCTAATAGCGGGGACGCAAGAGACCCAGTACTTC
CASSLIAGTQETQYF
>NA|NA|TRBJ2-2|TRBV4-2|17
TGTGCCAGCAGCCAAGTTTTGGCGGGCCCGAACACCGGGGAGCTGTTTTTT
CASSQVLAGPNTGELFF
>NA|few|TRBJ1-1|TRBV9|13
TGTGCCAGCAGCGTGGCCATCGGGGGTGAAGCTTTCTTT
CASSVAIGGEAFF
>TRBD1|NA|TRBJ2-1|TRBV18|15
TGTGCCAGCTCAAACCCGGGACAGGGGAACAATGAGCAGTTCTTC
CASSNPGQGNNEQFF
>NA|NA|TRBJ1-5|TRBV5-8|16
TGTGCCAGCAGCCCCCGTTGGGGGCAGGGCAATCAGCCCCAGCATTTT
CASSPRWGQGNQPQHF
>NA|NA|TRBJ1-1|TRBV10-3|12
TGTGCCATCAGTGGGGCGGGACGGGAAGCTTTCTTT
CAISGAGREAFF
>NA|once|TRBJ1-4|TRBV5-1|13
TGCGCCAGCAGCTTGGTTCCTGATGAAAAACTGTTTTTT
CASSLVPDEKLFF
>NA|many|TRBJ2-7|TRBV7-8|13
TGTGCCAGCAGAACAGCGGGTTTATACGAGCAGTACTTC
CASRTAGLYEQYF
>TRBD2|NA|TRBJ2-7|TRBV27|15
TGTGCCAGCCAAAACATGGGACTAGGTGGTTACGAGCAGTACTTC
CASQNMGLGGYEQYF
>TRBD2|NA|TRBJ2-5|TRBV7-9|15
TGTGCCAGCAGCCCAACTAGCGGGAGAGAAGAGACCCAGTACTTC
CASSPTSGREETQYF
>NA|NA|TRBJ1-1|TRBV11-2|16
TGTGCCAGCAGCCGCGGACAGACAGTTACGAACACTGAAGCTTTCTTT
CASSRGQTVTNTEAFF
>TRBD2|NA|TRBJ2-7|TRBV11-3|14
TGTGCCAGCAGCTTAGGGGGACTAGTCGGCGAGCAGTACTTC
CASSLGGLVGEQYF
>NA|NA|TRBJ2-1|TRBV4-1|17
TGCGCCAGCAGCCAAGATCAAGTGGTAGCGCGCTACAATGAGCAGTTCTTC
CASSQDQVVARYNEQFF
>NA|NA|TRBJ2-7|TRBV9|13
TGTGCCAGCAGCTTCAGGGGAGAGAACGAGCAGTACTTC
CASSFRGENEQYF
>NA|NA|TRBJ2-2|TRBV9|15
TGTGCCAGCAGCGTAGGAGGGCAGAACACCGGGGAGCTGTTTTTT
CASSVGGQNTGELFF
>NA|NA|TRBJ1-2|TRBV18|12
TGTGCCAGCTCACCAACAATGGATGGCTACACCTTC
CASSPTMDGYTF
>NA|NA|TRBJ1-5|TRBV11-3|12
TGTGCCAGCAGCTCAACGGGTCAGCCCCAGCATTTT
CASSSTGQPQHF
>TRBD2|NA|TRBJ2-5|TRBV9|16
TGTGCCAGCAGCGTTCAAGCGGGGGGGCCGTTAGAGACCCAGTACTTC
CASSVQAGGPLETQYF
>NA|NA|TRBJ1-3|TRBV5-5|15
TGTGCCAGCAGCTTGGAGTTCTATTCTGGAAACACCATATATTTT
CASSLEFYSGNTIYF
>TRBD1|NA|TRBJ2-2|TRBV14|16
TGTGCCAGCAGCCGAATGACAGGGAAGAACACCGGGGAGCTGTTTTTT
CASSRMTGKNTGELFF
>NA|NA|TRBJ2-1|TRBV15|14
TGTGCCACCAGCAGAGATCTGGGAGACAGGGAGCAGTTCTTC
CATSRDLGDREQFF
>TRBD2|NA|TRBJ2-5|TRBV5-6|14
TGTGCCAGCAGCTCCCTGGGGGCGGGAGGAGGCCAGTACTTC
CASSSLGAGGGQYF
>NA|NA|TRBJ1-5|TRBV27|14
TGTGCCAGCAGTTTATACGGGGGCAATCAGCCCCAGCATTTT
CASSLYGGNQPQHF
>NA|NA|TRBJ1-1|TRBV2|15
TGTGCCAGCAGTGAATCCTCAGGAATGAACACTGAAGCTTTCTTT
CASSESSGMNTEAFF
>TRBD2|NA|TRBJ2-1|TRBV10-3|15
TGTGCCATCAGTGAACTAGCGGGATCTAGGGATGAGCAGTTCTTC
CAISELAGSRDEQFF
>TRBD1|NA|TRBJ2-6|TRBV15|20
TGTGCCACCAGCAGAGCTACACCGGGACAGGCCCTCCCGGGGGCCAACGTCCTGACTTTC
CATSRATPGQALPGANVLTF
>NA|medium-sized|TRBJ1-1|TRBV29-1|13
TGCAGCGTTGTTAGGGGTGGAAACACTGAAGCTTTCTTT
CSVVRGGNTEAFF
>NA|NA|TRBJ2-7|TRBV5-1|14
TGCGCCAGCAGCTCAGACAGCTCCTCCTACGAGCAGTACTTC
CASSSDSSSYEQYF
>NA|NA|TRBJ2-7|TRBV5-6|14
TGTGCCAGCAGCTTGTGGGGGGTCGGCTACGAGCAGTACTTC
CASSLWGVGYEQYF
>NA|NA|TRBJ1-2|TRBV2|14
TGTGCCAGCAGTGACTTAGGGGATGGGGTTGGCTACACCTTC
CASSDLGDGVGYTF
>TRBD2|NA|TRBJ2-2|TRBV19|15
TGTGCCAGTAGTCCACGGACTAGGAACACCGGGGAGCTGTTTTTT
CASSPRTRNTGELFF
>NA|few|TRBJ1-5|TRBV4-2|14
TGTGCCAGCAGCCCAACTTGGAGCAATCAGCCCCAGCATTTT
CASSPTWSNQPQHF
>TRBD1|once|TRBJ1-4|TRBV11-3|15
TGTGCCGGCCTCGAGGGGGCGCAAGCTAATGAAAAACTGTTTTTT
CAGLEGAQANEKLFF
>TRBD2|once|TRBJ2-7|TRBV7-9|15
TGTGCCAGCAGCTCCGCAGCGGGGGTGACCTACGAGCAGTACTTC
CASSSAAGVTYEQYF
>TRBD2|NA|TRBJ2-7|TRBV2|13
TGTGCCAGCTCGGCGGGGGGGGACTACGAGCAGTACTTC
CASSAGGDYEQYF
>NA|NA|TRBJ1-2|TRBV18|12
TGTGCCAGCTCACCACCGAACGGTGGCTACACCTTC
CASSPPNGGYTF
>NA|NA|TRBJ1-1|TRBV30|15
TGTGCCTGCGAGGAGTGTGGCCAGTCGAACACTGAAGCTTTCTTT
CACEECGQSNTEAFF
>NA|NA|TRBJ2-7|TRBV6-5|14
TGTGCCAGCAAAACAAGACTGGATACCTACGAGCAGTACTTC
CASKTRLDTYEQYF
>TRBD1|NA|TRBJ1-2|TRBV25-1|13
TGTGCCAGCAGAGGGACAGGGGGGAGAGGCTACACCTTC
CASRGTGGRGYTF
>NA|NA|TRBJ2-7|TRBV2|13
TGTGCCAGCAATGGGGAGGGGGGGTACGAGCAGTACTTC
CASNGEGGYEQYF
>TRBD1|few|TRBJ1-1|TRBV5-1|14
TGCGCCAGCAGCTTAGGGACAGGGGGTGCTGAAGCTTTCTTT
CASSLGTGGAEAFF